Listed below are T cell receptor beta chains from one sample, sequenced in a study of early T cells in non-severe SARS-CoV-2 infection. TCRdb reprocessed the 5' RACE reads with MiXCR, giving one entry per CDR3 protein. The repertoire holds more than 95,000 distinct CDR3 sequences, with approximately 17% as singletons. Sequences were obtained from whole blood. These receptors were obtained from an adult who was a healthcare worker with PCR-confirmed SARS-CoV-2 infection or an uninfected control (not recorded which). CDR3s include the opening cysteine and the closing phenylalanine or tryptophan. D genes are given only for firm matches. Where a row states a size, it is once, few, many or the class of an expanded clone; other rows omit it.

DNA	CDR3	size	V	D	J	length
TGCAGCGGGGAGGTGTACAATGAGCAGTTCTTC	CSGEVYNEQFF	.	TRBV29-1	.	TRBJ2-1	11
TGTGCCAGCAGCTTAGACCTTCGGACCTCCTACGAGCAGTACTTC	CASSLDLRTSYEQYF	.	TRBV7-2	.	TRBJ2-7	15
TGTGCCAGTAGTATATCCTCAGTCTCCTACAATGAGCAGTTCTTC	CASSISSVSYNEQFF	few	TRBV19	.	TRBJ2-1	15
TGTGCCAGCAGCCCAGATGCTCAAGCGGAGTACTTC	CASSPDAQAEYF	few	TRBV7-2	.	TRBJ2-7	12
TGTGCCATCAGTGAACAGGGGAGGTACGAGCAGTACTTC	CAISEQGRYEQYF	few	TRBV10-3	.	TRBJ2-7	13
TGTGCCAGCAGCTTACAGGGTGCGTCCACTGAAGCTTTCTTT	CASSLQGASTEAFF	.	TRBV7-2	.	TRBJ1-1	14
TGTGCCTGCCAACCCGGGACAGGAGATTCACCCCTCCACTTT	CACQPGTGDSPLHF	few	TRBV30	TRBD1	TRBJ1-6	14
TGCAGTGCTACCCTTATAGAGCAGTTAAGCACAGATACGCAGTATTTT	CSATLIEQLSTDTQYF	.	TRBV20-1	.	TRBJ2-3	16
TGCAGCGCCTCGACAGAAATTTACGAGCAGTACTTC	CSASTEIYEQYF	.	TRBV29-1	.	TRBJ2-7	12
TGTGCCAGCAGCCCGTGGGACGAGCAGTTCTTC	CASSPWDEQFF	many	TRBV7-9	.	TRBJ2-1	11
TGTGCCAGCAGCCAAGAGGGAAATTCACCCCTCCACTTT	CASSQEGNSPLHF	.	TRBV4-2	.	TRBJ1-6	13
TGTGCCAGTAGTTTCGGGACCAACACCGGGGAGCTGTTTTTT	CASSFGTNTGELFF	few	TRBV19	.	TRBJ2-2	14
TGTGCCAGCAGACCCAGGGGGGAGAACACTGAAGCTTTCTTT	CASRPRGENTEAFF	.	TRBV3-1	TRBD1	TRBJ1-1	14
TGTGCCAGCAGCCTGGGACAGCTCAATCAGCCCCAGCATTTT	CASSLGQLNQPQHF	few	TRBV7-8	TRBD1	TRBJ1-5	14
TGTGCCACCAGTGACTCAATCCCCGGGACAGGGGGCGGCTACACCTTC	CATSDSIPGTGGGYTF	few	TRBV24-1	TRBD1	TRBJ1-2	16
TGTGCCACCAGGGTGGCAGAGACCCAGTACTTC	CATRVAETQYF	few	TRBV10-3	.	TRBJ2-5	11
TGCGCCAGCAGTCGGGGTACCGACACCGGGGAGCTGTTTTTT	CASSRGTDTGELFF	few	TRBV5-1	.	TRBJ2-2	14
TGTGCCAGCAGTTTATTCGGCAGAATAGAGACCCAGTACTTC	CASSLFGRIETQYF	.	TRBV28	.	TRBJ2-5	14
TGCGCCAGCAGCCAAGATGGCGTTTTCGGCTACGAGCAGTACTTC	CASSQDGVFGYEQYF	.	TRBV4-3	.	TRBJ2-7	15
TGCGCCAGCAGCTTGGGACAGATTAATGAAAAACTGTTTTTT	CASSLGQINEKLFF	.	TRBV5-1	.	TRBJ1-4	14
TGCAGTGCTAGAGCAGGGTACGGCCGAACTAGCACAGATACGCAGTATTTT	CSARAGYGRTSTDTQYF	once	TRBV20-1	.	TRBJ2-3	17
TGTGCCAGCAGCCAACCTTCCGGGACAGGAAGTTCACCCCTCCACTTT	CASSQPSGTGSSPLHF	many	TRBV3-1	TRBD1	TRBJ1-6	16
TGTGCCAGCAGTTTAATCGGGACAGGGTACGGCTACACCTTC	CASSLIGTGYGYTF	.	TRBV27	TRBD1	TRBJ1-2	14
TGTGCCAGCAGCGTAGGAGGCGGGGACGTGCACGAGCAGTACTTC	CASSVGGGDVHEQYF	.	TRBV9	.	TRBJ2-7	15
TGCGCCAGCAGAATGGCAGCCTCTAACACCGGGGAGCTGTTTTTT	CASRMAASNTGELFF	many	TRBV5-1	.	TRBJ2-2	15
TGTGCCAGCACCATGTCCCCCGCGACAGGGATCTACGAGCAGTACTTC	CASTMSPATGIYEQYF	few	TRBV6-2/TRBV6-3	TRBD1	TRBJ2-7	16
TGTGCCAGCAGACCGGTTGGGGGCCCTGGGGCCAACGTCCTGACTTTC	CASRPVGGPGANVLTF	few	TRBV11-2	.	TRBJ2-6	16
TGTGCCAGTAGAGACATTTACAGGAGAACCACTGAAGCTTTCTTT	CASRDIYRRTTEAFF	.	TRBV28	.	TRBJ1-1	15
TGCAGCGTCGCCCAAGGCGGGGAAGCTTTCTTT	CSVAQGGEAFF	few	TRBV29-1	.	TRBJ1-1	11
TGCGCCAGCAGCTTGGCCCTAGCCGTCACCGGGGAGCTGTTTTTT	CASSLALAVTGELFF	many	TRBV5-1	.	TRBJ2-2	15
TGTGCCAGCAGCGGAGCGGGGACCACCTACGAGCAGTACTTC	CASSGAGTTYEQYF	.	TRBV6-6	TRBD2	TRBJ2-7	14
TGTGCCAGCAGCTTGGAAGGGGGAGCTTTCTTT	CASSLEGGAFF	few	TRBV7-9	.	TRBJ1-1	11
TGTGCCAGCAGTTACAGGTCCTCTGGGGCCAACGTCCTGACTTTC	CASSYRSSGANVLTF	many	TRBV6-5	.	TRBJ2-6	15
TGTGCCAGCGAAGGGACACTAGCCAAAAACATTCAGTACTTC	CASEGTLAKNIQYF	.	TRBV28	.	TRBJ2-4	14
TGCGCCAGCAGTGTAGAGGGGGCGGCGGCCCAGTACTTC	CASSVEGAAAQYF	many	TRBV10-2	TRBD1	TRBJ2-5	13
TGCAGTGCCCCCGGGACAGGGGCAAATCAGCCCCAGCATTTT	CSAPGTGANQPQHF	few	TRBV20-1	TRBD1	TRBJ1-5	14
TGTGCCAGCAGTGCTGAGGGGGCCTATAATGAAAAACTGTTTTTT	CASSAEGAYNEKLFF	many	TRBV28	TRBD1	TRBJ1-4	15
TGTGCCAGCAGCTCGCTAGCGGGAGGGCGAATTGAGCAGTTCTTC	CASSSLAGGRIEQFF	.	TRBV7-9	TRBD2	TRBJ2-1	15
TGCAGCGCGCGGGATGTCTATGAGCAGTTCTTC	CSARDVYEQFF	.	TRBV29-1	.	TRBJ2-1	11
TGTACCAGCAGCTTAGGGGGCCACAATGAGCAGTTCTTC	CTSSLGGHNEQFF	.	TRBV7-9	TRBD1	TRBJ2-1	13
TGTGCCAGCAGCAGCTGGACGTCGGATCGGGAACCCCTCCACTTT	CASSSWTSDREPLHF	few	TRBV5-4	.	TRBJ1-6	15
TGCAGTGCTAGTTTTAGGGGGTTGAGCAATCAGCCCCAGCATTTT	CSASFRGLSNQPQHF	few	TRBV20-1	.	TRBJ1-5	15